This T cell receptor beta chain comes out of a study of blood T cell repertoires in COVID-19. Study at large: Acute-phase and convalescent COVID-19 samples originated in the United States, Italy and Spain. Sample material is recorded as cDNA or gDNA derived from T cells, B-cell-depleted T cells, or PBMCs.

The CDR3 contains 14 residues. V was trimmed by 6 bases and J by 1 base, leaving 12 bases between them. Germline values: CDR1 SNHLY, CDR2 FYNNEI. The assay was immunoSEQ multiplex PCR, and TCRdb's table has in-frame clones only and misses some. The sample shows roughly 250,000 clones, approximately 86% of them seen only once. Sequences were obtained from peripheral blood. The TCR originated in a human donor with COVID-19, enrolled during active disease. The donor label of this sample is uncertain. The chain combines TRBV2 with TRBJ1-1; D gene unclear. CDR3: CASRQTNANTEAFF. Here the CDR3 DNA reads TGTGCCAGCAGACAGACTAACGCGAACACTGAAGCTTTCTTT. The full variable domain, with the rest looked up from reference TRBV2 and TRBJ1-1, is EPEVTQTPSHQVTQMGQEVILRCVPISNHLYFYWYRQILGQKVEFLVSFYNNEISEKSEIFDDQFSVERPDGSNFTLKIRSTKLEDSAMYFCASRQTNANTEAFFGQGTRLTVV.